These T cell receptor beta chains were read from a single sample in a study of T-cell reconstitution after alpha-beta-depleted transplantation in children. TCRdb itself ran the PCR reads through MiXCR, one entry per CDR3 protein. The sample shows approximately 200,000 distinct CDR3 sequences, about 6% of them seen only once. This material consisted of PBMCs, taken before TCRalphabeta/CD19-depleted stem cell transplant. The receptor source for this set is a girl under three years old with combined immunodeficiency, due to receive a stem cell transplant. Both conserved end residues are trimmed from each CDR3. Fields, in order: CDR3 length, V gene, CDR3 protein.

cdr3_length: 12
v_call: TRBV5-6
cdr3_aa: ASSFTYTGTEAF

cdr3_length: 13
v_call: TRBV20-1
cdr3_aa: SASAVGAPTGELF

cdr3_length: 11
v_call: TRBV20-1
cdr3_aa: SATGLITDTQY

cdr3_length: 12
v_call: TRBV27
cdr3_aa: ASSLNGSPGEQY

cdr3_length: 13
v_call: TRBV7-9
cdr3_aa: ASSPLTGVKTEAF

cdr3_length: 13
v_call: TRBV6-2/TRBV6-3
cdr3_aa: ASSYTPTGAVEAF

cdr3_length: 15
v_call: TRBV2
cdr3_aa: ASKTTTQGANTGELF

cdr3_length: 13
v_call: TRBV4-3
cdr3_aa: ASSQDVGHQETQY

cdr3_length: 13
v_call: TRBV12-3/TRBV12-4
cdr3_aa: ASSSSSGGTDTQY

cdr3_length: 14
v_call: TRBV18
cdr3_aa: ASSPPGRVPLMEQY